Each of the 5 T cell receptor beta chains below was sequenced from the same sample in a study of blood T cell repertoires in COVID-19. Produced via immunoSEQ multiplex PCR; TCRdb's table is partial and in-frame only. The data show over 50,000 clones, around 80% seen once. The sample consisted of peripheral blood. Receptors were obtained from a human donor with active or convalescent COVID-19. The donor label of this sample is uncertain.

In DNA form, the CDR3 reads TGCAGCGTCACGTCTGGACAGGGAGGGGTAGATACGCAGTATTTT. Translating gives CSVTSGQGGVDTQYF. The chain recombines TRBV29-1 with TRBJ2-3, with D tentatively TRBD1 (8 bases). This CDR3 has 15 amino acids. CDR1 is SQVTM, CDR2 ANQGSEA, per germline. The ends were cut back, 6 bases at V and 5 bases at J, with 21 bases in the middle.

This clone was recorded many times. This chain joins TRBV7-3 and TRBJ2-1; the match to TRBD2 covers 10 bases. In germline, CDR1 is SGHTA, CDR2 FQGTGA. The V gene end was trimmed by 5 bases and the J gene end by 3 bases; junction bases not matched to a gene: 13. The CDR3 has 18 residues. CDR3 amino acids: CASSPGLAEELDYNEQFF. The CDR3 DNA reads TGTGCCAGCAGCCCAGGACTAGCGGAGGAGCTGGACTACAATGAGCAGTTCTTC.

V gene TRBV19 combines with J gene TRBJ1-5; 8 bases match TRBD1. Trimming cost V 4 bases and J 6 bases; bases outside gene matches: 11. Looked up from germline, CDR1 is LNHDA and CDR2 is SQIVND (reference sequence). The CDR3 is 16 amino acids. CDR3: CASSTQDRARGQPQHF. In DNA, the CDR3 is TGTGCCAGTAGTACACAGGACAGGGCGAGGGGTCAGCCCCAGCATTTT. Supplemented by reference TRBV19 and TRBJ1-5, the full variable domain reads DGGITQSPKYLFRKEGQNVTLSCEQNLNHDAMYWYRQDPGQGLRLIYYSQIVNDFQKGDIAEGYSVSREKKESFPLTVTSAQKNPTAFYLCASSTQDRARGQPQHFGDGTRLSIL.

This sequence joins TRBV9 and TRBJ1-2; D gene uncertain. The CDR3 has 11 residues. Trimming left V 6 bases short and J 1 base short, with 4 bases between. CDR1 and CDR2 (germline): SGDLS, YYNGEE. CDR3 sequence reads: CASNSNYGYTF. CDR3 nucleotides: TGTGCCAGCAACAGTAACTATGGCTACACCTTC.

This clone appeared a few times. For the CDR3, the DNA is TGTGCCAGTAGTGTCCGACAGTTGGCTTTCTTT. It codes for CASSVRQLAFF. The chain carries TRBV19 and TRBJ1-1, with D perhaps TRBD1 (5 bases). V lost 5 bases and J 11 bases, leaving 12 bases between the germline ends. The CDR3 runs 11 residues. Germline CDR1 and CDR2: LNHDA and SQIVND (reference sequence).